These 9 T cell receptor beta chains came from one sample sequenced in a study of T cells in Graves' hyperthyroidism and ophthalmopathy. RNA transcripts yielded amplified TCR beta CDR3 regions. The HTBI set primed first-round TCR CDR3 RT-PCR. TCRdb redid the calling of the multiplex PCR reads with MiXCR, one entry per CDR3 protein. This repertoire shows under 550,000 distinct CDR3 sequences, roughly an eighth found once; its top ten account for 5.3%. The sequenced sample consisted of blood. The source of these receptors is a woman aged 18-29 years with Graves' hyperthyroidism.

The sample holds a few counts of this clonotype. The chain has TRBV12-3 or TRBV12-4 and TRBJ1-1, with D tentatively TRBD1 (5 bases). This CDR3 is built from 14 residues. The ends were cut back, 3 bases at V and 0 bases at J, with 8 bases in the middle. CDR3 DNA sequence: TGTGCCAGCAGTTTGGACACCTTGAACACTGAAGCTTTCTTT. This translates into CASSLDTLNTEAFF.

This clonotype has a count of ten or more. The chain carries TRBV5-1 and TRBJ1-1; 7 bases fit TRBD1. CDR1 and CDR2 from the germline V gene are SGHRS and YFSETQ. J lost 0 bases, V lost 4 bases, and 3 bases had no gene match. The CDR3 is 14 amino acids. The CDR3 region is CASSAGGLNTEAFF. DNA for the CDR3: TGCGCCAGCAGCGCAGGGGGGCTGAACACTGAAGCTTTCTTT.

The V and J genes are TRBV6-2 or TRBV6-3 and TRBJ1-2; D not resolved. Trimming cost V 5 bases and J 2 bases, with 15 bases left between them. CDR1 is MNHEY, CDR2 SVGEGT, per germline. The CDR3 consists of 15 residues. Here the CDR3 DNA reads TGTGCCAGCAGTGTGTTAAAAGTTACGAACTATGGCTACACCTTC. Amino acids: CASSVLKVTNYGYTF.

This clonotype was found many times. V is TRBV27 and J is TRBJ2-7, with 7 bases matching TRBD1. The CDR3 has 16 amino acids. The V gene's germline CDR1 is MNHEY and CDR2 SMNVEV (reference sequence). The V segment lost 6 bases and the J segment 3 bases; nucleotides outside the gene matches: 14. Here the CDR3 reads CASSLRGTTTHYEQYF. The CDR3 region has the DNA TGTGCCAGCAGCCTCAGGGGGACAACTACTCACTACGAGCAGTACTTC.

The gene calls are TRBV6-2 or TRBV6-3 and TRBJ2-7; D is ambiguous. This CDR3 spans 14 amino acids. V was cut by 8 bases and J by 1 base, with 15 bases left in between. In germline, CDR1 is MNHEY, CDR2 SVGEGT. Here the CDR3 DNA reads TGTGCCAGCTCAGACTCCCCCCTATCCTACGAGCAGTACTTC. Its translation is CASSDSPLSYEQYF.

The V call is TRBV4-1, the J call TRBJ1-1, with D perhaps matching TRBD1 (5 bases). The ends were cut back, 3 bases at V and 1 base at J, with 12 bases in the middle. Looked up from germline, CDR1 is MGHRA and CDR2 is YSYEKL. This CDR3 region has 15 residues. The CDR3 loop is CASSQETVTNTEAFF. DNA of the CDR3: TGCGCCAGCAGCCAGGAGACAGTGACGAACACTGAAGCTTTCTTT.

This clonotype was seen at least ten times. DNA for the CDR3: TGTGCCAGCAGTGAAGATAGCGGGAGGAGGAGCGATGAGCAGTTCTTC. This encodes CASSEDSGRRSDEQFF. The genes are TRBV2 and TRBJ2-1; TRBD2 matches 10 bases. Per the germline V gene, CDR1 is SNHLY and CDR2 is FYNNEI. CDR3 length: 16 residues. V shed 1 base, J shed 8 bases, and the junction held 8 bases outside the gene matches.

This clonotype showed up just a few times. The V call is TRBV10-1, the J call TRBJ1-1; TRBD1 might be the D (6 bases). The CDR3 has 18 residues. CDR1 and CDR2 (germline): WNHNN, SYGVQD (reference sequence). With 1 base removed from V and 4 bases from J, the gap between germline ends came to 22 bases. The CDR3 here is CASSEFSVWGREGTEAFF. The CDR3, as DNA: TGCGCCAGCAGTGAGTTTTCAGTATGGGGGCGCGAGGGCACTGAAGCTTTCTTT.

The J gene is TRBJ1-6, the V gene TRBV11-2; D remains unclear. V was clipped by 7 bases and J by 5 bases, with 15 bases between them. CDR3 size: 15 residues. Germline CDR1 reads SGHAT; CDR2 reads FQNNGV. In DNA, the CDR3 is TGTGCCAGCACCCCCGCGGCGGGTAATAATTCACCCCTCCACTTT. This sequence encodes CASTPAAGNNSPLHF.